This paragraph covers one TCR beta chain sequence. This clone came up once. Its antigen is unknown. Base qualities are not provided; no much larger clone lies one nucleotide away. Collaborating institutions collected whole blood in K2EDTA tubes following their own protocols. For TCRbeta analysis, collaborator samples were shipped as frozen whole blood, as isolated PBMCs, or as DNA extracted from either sample type. This sample stems from a study of blood T cell repertoires in COVID-19 (dated by TCRdb to 2020 to 2021). Turning to the overall study: Samples from collaborators originated in the United States, Italy and Spain and spanned both the acute and convalescent phases of COVID-19. The material from the prospective study consisted of cDNA or gDNA derived from T cells, B-cell-depleted T cells, or PBMCs. Subjects who had been exposed to COVID-19, were actively infected with it, or had recovered from it provided the deeply sampled blood TCRbeta repertoires that made up the dataset. A freely available public database, intended as a resource for researchers studying the immune response to SARS-CoV-2, is where the repertoires were released. Samples came from the ongoing ImmuneRACE study (first 160 participants) plus 1,254 subjects from 6 global collaborators. Sample metadata almost always included a de-identified subject ID, COVID-19 status, age in years and sex. Where HLA class I and class II types were available, the types were taken from metadata supplied by the sample provider, not from assay-based typing.

TCRbeta CDR3 regions were amplified from genomic DNA using the immunoSEQ Assay, a bias-controlled multiplex PCR. The published analysis was carried out like this. The number of nucleated cells in each sample was estimated from the amplification of reference gene primers within the assay. To quantify the absolute abundance of each unique TCRbeta CDR3 rearrangement, sequence reads were collapsed and filtered. For each sample, productive Simpson clonality was calculated as the square root of Simpson's diversity index over productive rearrangements. TCRdb's version of the immuneACCESS table is confined to in-frame rearrangements and falls short of the full clone set. An unresolved V gene accounts for under half of the shortfall where checked; the remainder is of unknown origin. V and J calls and clone size follow that table, whereas D and trimming were derived from the DNA. The sample table contains 80,000 to 95,000 clones; only one count was recorded for over 75% of them. The leading ten clones occupy about 6.7% of the sample.

General findings and caveats noted by the study authors: The amount of clinical and demographic metadata varied by source and participant and was provided uncurated.

CDR1 and CDR2 are drawn from the germline V gene: LGHNA, YNFKEQ. V trim: 0 bases; J trim: 10 bases; unmatched bases: 7. The CDR3 covers 15 residues, taking in both the cysteine and the phenylalanine. The only DNA kept is the CDR3, 45 bases in frame from the first base. Sequenced: peripheral blood. This receptor chain uses TRBV4-2 and TRBJ2-1; 9 central bases correspond to TRBD2. This clonotype was sampled from a man aged 65 to 79 with acute or convalescent COVID-19. The bases are TGTGCCAGCAGCCAAGAAAATATAGGGACTAGCGAGCAGTTCTTC. The encoded protein is CASSQENIGTSEQFF.